Shown below are 21 T cell receptor beta chains from a single sample sequenced in a study of T cells after posttransplantation cyclophosphamide. TCRdb's table, derived via immunoSEQ multiplex PCR, lists solely in-frame clones and lacks some. This repertoire holds 30,000 to 40,000 clones, and none appear only once. Sequences were obtained from PBMCs. All receptors derive from a man aged 50 to 59 in good health, CMV-negative, and a related stem cell transplant donor.

This clone was picked up many times. The chain recombines TRBV18 with TRBJ2-2; D possibly corresponds to TRBD1 (7 bases). CDR1 and CDR2 from the germline V gene are KGHSH and LQKENI. V was pared by 3 bases and J by 4 bases, with 12 bases between. This CDR3 is built from 15 residues. The CDR3 is CASSPSGGTTGELFF. The CDR3 bases are TGTGCCAGCTCACCCTCAGGGGGGACCACCGGGGAGCTGTTTTTT.

The CDR3 loop reads CASSLGRGQRGTDTQYF. CDR3 nucleotide sequence: TGTGCCAGCAGCTTAGGCCGGGGACAGCGAGGCACAGATACGCAGTATTTT. This chain links TRBV11-1 with TRBJ2-3, with TRBD1 identical over 7 bases. The V and J ends lost 1 base and 1 base, in that order; junction bases with no gene match: 8. The germline V gene has CDR1 SGHAT and CDR2 FQDESV (reference sequence). The length of the CDR3 is 17 residues. Supplemented by reference TRBV11-1 and TRBJ2-3, the full variable domain reads EAEVAQSPRYKITEKSQAVAFWCDPISGHATLYWYRQILGQGPELLVQFQDESVVDDSQLPKDRFSAERLKGVDSTLKIQPAELGDSAMYLCASSLGRGQRGTDTQYFGPGTRLTVL.

This clone was observed at least ten times. This chain joins TRBV27 and TRBJ2-7; 8 bases are a match to TRBD1. The CDR3 sequence is 16 residues long. Trimming took 4 bases from V and 3 from J; bases not matched to a gene: 11. The germline V gene has CDR1 MNHEY and CDR2 SMNVEV (reference sequence). The CDR3 protein is CASSYSAWTGRYEQYF. The CDR3 nucleotides are TGTGCCAGCAGTTACTCCGCATGGACAGGGCGCTACGAGCAGTACTTC.

This clone was counted ten times or more. The DNA for the CDR3 is TGTGCCAGCAGCTTATCCGAGGCAACCGGGGAGCTGTTTTTT. Its protein is CASSLSEATGELFF. The V and J genes are TRBV7-8 and TRBJ2-2; D unresolved. The ends were cut back, 2 bases at V and 5 bases at J, with 9 bases in the middle. CDR1 is SGHVS and CDR2 is FQNEAQ in the germline V gene. The CDR3 covers 14 residues. The variable domain in full, completed from reference TRBV7-8 and TRBJ2-2, reads GAGVSQSPRYKVAKRGQDVALRCDPISGHVSLFWYQQALGQGPEFLTYFQNEAQLDKSGLPSDRFFAERPEGSVSTLKIQRTQQEDSAVYLCASSLSEATGELFFGEGSRLTVL.

The V and J genes are TRBV6-4 and TRBJ2-7; D not resolved. Between the trimmed V and J ends, which lost 5 bases and 0 bases, there was a span of 8 bases. CDR1 MRHNA and CDR2 SNTAGT come from the germline V gene. CDR3 size: 13 residues. The CDR3 region has the DNA TGTGCCAGCAGTCAGGTCAACTCCTACGAGCAGTACTTC. It translates to CASSQVNSYEQYF.

This clone was counted only a few times. The V call is TRBV7-9, the J call TRBJ1-2; TRBD1 agrees at 7 bases. The CDR3 extends over 15 amino acids. After removal of 9 bases from V and 7 bases from J, the junction contained 17 bases not matched to a gene. CDR1 is SEHNR, CDR2 FQNEAQ, per germline (reference sequence). CDR3: CASIGQEASEGGYTF. The CDR3 DNA reads as TGTGCCAGTATAGGACAGGAAGCCTCTGAGGGTGGCTACACCTTC.

This clone was picked up many times. The J gene is TRBJ2-5, the V gene TRBV18; tentatively, D is TRBD2 (6 bases). The CDR3 consists of 15 residues. The germline gives CDR1 KGHSH, CDR2 LQKENI. V lost 6 bases to trimming and J lost 2 bases, with 16 bases between them. CDR3 in amino acids: CASSPNSGHQETQYF. The CDR3 nucleotides are TGTGCCAGCTCCCCTAATAGCGGACATCAAGAGACCCAGTACTTC.

This clone was seen ten or more times. This rearrangement joins TRBV5-5 to TRBJ1-1; D unresolved. Germline V lookup: CDR1 SGHKS, CDR2 YYEKEE (reference sequence). The CDR3 spans 15 residues. The germline V and J ends were trimmed by 3 bases and 1 base, with 13 bases remaining between them. The CDR3 reads CASSWRPLGNTEAFF. CDR3 bases: TGTGCCAGCAGCTGGCGTCCCCTAGGGAACACTGAAGCTTTCTTT.

At least ten counts were recorded for this clone. The chain has TRBV5-4 and TRBJ2-1; a weak D match, TRBD1 (5 bases). The CDR3 length is 12 residues. In germline, CDR1 is SGHNT, CDR2 YYREEE (reference sequence). V was cut by 4 bases and J by 7 bases, with 9 bases left in between. This CDR3 reads CASSQAGNEQFF. In DNA, the CDR3 is TGTGCCAGCAGCCAGGCAGGGAATGAGCAGTTCTTC.

This clone was picked up many times. The chain uses TRBV4-1 and TRBJ2-5; a weak D match, TRBD1 (5 bases). V lost 1 base and J lost 1, with 10 bases in between. The CDR3 has 15 residues. The germline gives CDR1 MGHRA, CDR2 YSYEKL. This CDR3 is CASSQGGFRQETQYF. The CDR3 DNA sequence: TGCGCCAGCAGCCAAGGGGGCTTCCGCCAAGAGACCCAGTACTTC.

This clone has at least ten counts. The chain joins TRBV7-3 to TRBJ2-3; TRBD2 matches at 9 bases. Germline-derived CDR1 and CDR2 are SGHTA and FQGTGA. Losses at the gene ends were 5 bases for V and 4 bases for J; bases not matched to a gene: 7. This CDR3 spans 15 amino acids. CDR3: CASSVAGGRADTQYF. CDR3 DNA sequence: TGTGCCAGCAGCGTTGCGGGAGGGAGGGCAGATACGCAGTATTTT.

This clone was observed many times. The chain recombines TRBV5-1 with TRBJ2-2; TRBD1 matches 8 bases. Trimming cost V 6 bases and J 7 bases; bases outside gene matches: 5. The CDR3 is made up of 13 amino acids. Germline loops: CDR1 SGHRS, CDR2 YFSETQ. CDR3 loop: CASTQGQVGELFF. The CDR3 nucleotides are TGCGCCAGCACCCAGGGACAGGTCGGGGAGCTGTTTTTT.

This clone was observed at least ten times. The rearrangement joins TRBV7-3 to TRBJ2-2; 7 bases fit TRBD1. CDR3 length: 14 amino acids. The junction had 8 bases not matched to a gene; V was cut back by 5 bases and J by 8 bases. In germline, CDR1 is SGHTA, CDR2 FQGTGA. In DNA, the CDR3 is TGTGCCAGCAGCCCCGGGACAGCCGGAGGGGAGCTGTTTTTT. Its protein is CASSPGTAGGELFF.

At least ten counts were recorded for this clone. The chain combines TRBV2 with TRBJ2-7; 11 bases are shared with TRBD2. Trimming cost V 3 bases and J 2 bases; bases outside gene matches: 0. Per the germline V gene, CDR1 is SNHLY and CDR2 is FYNNEI. This CDR3 comprises 14 residues. The CDR3 DNA reads as TGTGCCAGCAGTGATAGCGGGGGGGCCTACGAGCAGTACTTC. It specifies CASSDSGGAYEQYF.

This clone has ten or more counts. The rearrangement links TRBV11-1 to TRBJ2-7; 8 bases align to TRBD2. The CDR3 totals 15 residues. The V gene's germline CDR1 is SGHAT and CDR2 FQDESV (reference sequence). Germline trimming cut 0 bases from V and 3 bases from J; bases unmatched to any gene: 4. The DNA for the CDR3 is TGTGCCAGCAGCTTAGCACTTAGCGGGAACTACGAGCAGTACTTC. Protein: CASSLALSGNYEQYF.

This clone was counted many times. The chain combines TRBV7-9 with TRBJ2-7, with 9 bases matching TRBD1. V dropped 5 bases and J dropped 5; count of bases not matched to a gene: 10. The CDR3 loop spans 15 amino acids. Germline V gene sequence: CDR1 SEHNR, CDR2 FQNEAQ (reference sequence). The CDR3: CASSGRDRAFHEQYF. For the CDR3, the DNA is TGTGCCAGCAGCGGCCGGGACAGGGCGTTTCACGAGCAGTACTTC.

In its sample, this clone was seen many times. The rearrangement joins TRBV5-1 to TRBJ1-1, with D maybe TRBD1 (5 bases). Trimming cost V 0 bases and J 1 base, with 7 bases left between them. From germline, CDR1 is SGHRS and CDR2 YFSETQ. CDR3 length: 14 amino acids. The CDR3 coding sequence is TGCGCCAGCAGCTTGGACAGGCCGAACACTGAAGCTTTCTTT. This sequence encodes CASSLDRPNTEAFF. The complete variable domain, with remaining parts taken from reference TRBV5-1 and TRBJ1-1, reads KAGVTQTPRYLIKTRGQQVTLSCSPISGHRSVSWYQQTPGQGLQFLFEYFSETQRNKGNFPGRFSGRQFSNSRSEMNVSTLELGDSALYLCASSLDRPNTEAFFGQGTRLTVV.

This clone was found many times. This chain uses TRBV6-1 with TRBJ2-1; D not certain. Germline assignment: CDR1 MNHNS and CDR2 SASEGT. CDR3 length equals 13 residues. Trimming removed 6 bases from V and 1 base from J, with 7 bases in between. The CDR3 sequence: CASRSPSYNEQFF. CDR3 sequence (DNA): TGTGCCAGCAGATCTCCGTCCTACAATGAGCAGTTCTTC.

This clone showed up many times. V usage is TRBV10-3 and J usage is TRBJ2-1, with D possibly matching TRBD2 (5 bases). V lost 3 bases and J lost 2, with 8 bases in between. This CDR3 is 14 amino acids long. Germline V gives CDR1 ENHRY, CDR2 SYGVKD. CDR3 DNA sequence: TGTGCCATCAGTGAACAGAGGGCCTACAATGAGCAGTTCTTC. As protein: CAISEQRAYNEQFF.

This clone was seen more than once but under ten times. V gene TRBV5-1 combines with J gene TRBJ2-7; 8 bases are a match to TRBD1. Trimming at V came to 0 bases and at J to 0 bases, leaving 2 bases not matched to a gene. The CDR3 sequence is 15 residues long. Looked up from germline, CDR1 is SGHRS and CDR2 is YFSETQ. The CDR3: CASSLDRGISYEQYF. The DNA for the CDR3 is TGCGCCAGCAGCTTGGACAGGGGGATCTCCTACGAGCAGTACTTC.

This clone has a count of ten or more. V gene TRBV18 combines with J gene TRBJ1-1; D gene ambiguous. The CDR3 extends over 14 amino acids. Per germline, CDR1 KGHSH and CDR2 LQKENI. V lost 6 bases to trimming and J lost 1 base, with 12 bases between them. The CDR3 loop is CASSPVAGNTEAFF. The CDR3 region has the DNA TGTGCCAGCTCTCCAGTTGCGGGGAACACTGAAGCTTTCTTT. The whole variable domain, remainder taken from reference TRBV18 and TRBJ1-1, is NAGVMQNPRHLVRRRGQEARLRCSPMKGHSHVYWYRQLPEEGLKFMVYLQKENIIDESGMPKERFSAEFPKEGPSILRIQQVVRGDSAAYFCASSPVAGNTEAFFGQGTRLTVV.